These 27 T cell receptor beta chains were all obtained from the same sample, sequenced in a study of graft-versus-host responses after intestinal transplantation. No antigen is known for these receptors. Profiled with immunoSEQ multiplex PCR; TCRdb holds only in-frame clones, not every one. Among fewer than 50,000 clones listed, roughly 80% were seen once. The sequenced sample was unstimulated CD4+ T cells sorted from spleen or lymph node cells, obtained before transplant. These TCRs come from a human donor who was the organ donor for an intestinal transplant.

The chain employs TRBV19 and TRBJ1-2; no clear D. V gave up 1 base and J gave up 3 bases, with 12 bases separating them. Per the germline V gene, CDR1 is LNHDA and CDR2 is SQIVND (reference sequence). CDR3 size: 15 residues. The CDR3 sequence: CASSIGLAPDYGYTF. Here the CDR3 DNA reads TGTGCCAGTAGTATAGGGTTGGCTCCTGACTATGGCTACACCTTC.

This clone came up once. This chain joins TRBV15 and TRBJ2-2; a weak D match, TRBD2 (6 bases). V lost 3 bases to trimming and J lost 13 bases, with 12 bases between them. In germline, CDR1 is LNHNV, CDR2 YYDKDF (reference sequence). This CDR3 is built from 12 residues. The CDR3 sequence is CATSSEGTSLFF. DNA of the CDR3: TGTGCCACCAGCAGTGAGGGGACTTCGCTGTTTTTT.

This clone appeared a single time. This chain joins TRBV14 and TRBJ2-3, with 8 bases fitting TRBD2. The CDR3 runs to 15 residues. Germline V gives CDR1 SGHDN, CDR2 FVKESK. After removal of 4 bases from V and 3 bases from J, the junction contained 6 bases not matched to a gene. Here the CDR3 reads CASSRAGVMTDTQYF. The CDR3 bases are TGTGCCAGCAGCCGAGCGGGAGTGATGACAGATACGCAGTATTTT.

The chain employs TRBV20-1 and TRBJ2-5, with D possibly being TRBD2 (6 bases). The V end was cut by 5 bases, the J end by 3 bases, with 7 bases between. Germline CDR1 DFQATT, CDR2 SNEGSKA (reference sequence). This CDR3 region has 11 residues. The CDR3 sequence is CSASSEETQYF. In nucleotides, the CDR3 is TGCAGTGCTTCTAGCGAAGAGACCCAGTACTTC.

The V and J genes are TRBV13 and TRBJ1-1; D is unclear. CDR1 is PRHDT, CDR2 FYEKMQ, per germline (reference sequence). The ends were cut back, 0 bases at V and 2 bases at J, with 10 bases in the middle. CDR3 size: 15 residues. CDR3 sequence: CASSLGQRTNTEAFF. The CDR3 DNA sequence: TGTGCCAGCAGCTTAGGACAGAGAACAAACACTGAAGCTTTCTTT.

The chain joins TRBV11-2 to TRBJ2-1; D unclear. V lost 5 bases to trimming and J lost 2 bases, with 13 bases between them. The CDR3 covers 15 residues. Germline V CDR1 and CDR2: SGHAT, FQNNGV. The DNA for the CDR3 is TGTGCCAGCAGCAACAGCTTGGTCCCCTACAATGAGCAGTTCTTC. Protein sequence: CASSNSLVPYNEQFF. Full variable domain (remainder filled in from reference TRBV11-2 and TRBJ2-1): EAGVAQSPRYKIIEKRQSVAFWCNPISGHATLYWYQQILGQGPKLLIQFQNNGVVDDSQLPKDRFSAERLKGVDSTLKIQPAKLEDSAVYLCASSNSLVPYNEQFFGPGTRLTVL.

The J gene is TRBJ1-2, the V gene TRBV12-5, with D hard to call. V was cut by 0 bases and J by 2 bases, with 10 bases left in between. Germline loops: CDR1 LGHNT, CDR2 FRNRAP. The CDR3 runs to 15 residues. CDR3 coding DNA: TGTGCTAGTGGTTTGGTACGTCCCTACAACTATGGCTACACCTTC. Translating gives CASGLVRPYNYGYTF. Complete variable domain (other parts from reference TRBV12-5 and TRBJ1-2): DARVTQTPRHKVTEMGQEVTMRCQPILGHNTVFWYRQTMMQGLELLAYFRNRAPLDDSGMPKDRFSAEMPDATLATLKIQPSEPRDSAVYFCASGLVRPYNYGYTFGSGTRLTVV.

For the CDR3, the DNA is TGTGCCAGCAGTGCCCAAGGGGGGATAAATCAGCCCCAGCATTTT. Translation gives CASSAQGGINQPQHF. The V call is TRBV6-1, the J call TRBJ1-5; weak D call: TRBD1 (6 bases). Trimming took off 4 bases at V and 4 bases at J, with 14 bases between the two ends. Germline V gene data show CDR1 as MNHNS and CDR2 as SASEGT. This CDR3 contains 15 residues.

The chain employs TRBV18 and TRBJ1-4; a weak D match, TRBD1 (5 bases). Trimming left V 6 bases short and J 14 bases short, with 13 bases between. The CDR3 totals 11 residues. CDR1 is KGHSH and CDR2 is LQKENI in the germline V gene. The CDR3 coding sequence is TGTGCCAGCTCCCCAGGGACGCGGCTGTTTTTT. It translates to CASSPGTRLFF.

The chain uses TRBV19 and TRBJ2-1; 15 bases align to TRBD2. The CDR3 runs 16 residues. V lost 5 bases, J lost 2 bases, and 1 base stayed unmatched. From germline, CDR1 is LNHDA and CDR2 SQIVND (reference sequence). CDR3 amino acids: CASSGTSGGPYNEQFF. DNA for the CDR3: TGTGCCAGTAGTGGGACTAGCGGGGGGCCCTACAATGAGCAGTTCTTC.

The gene calls are TRBV4-1 and TRBJ1-4; D possibly corresponds to TRBD1 (6 bases). V was cut by 1 base and J by 4 bases, with 13 bases left in between. Germline V gene sequence: CDR1 MGHRA, CDR2 YSYEKL. CDR3 length equals 16 residues. The DNA of the CDR3 is TGCGCCAGCAGCCAAGCCTTCAGGGGAGGTAATGAAAAACTGTTTTTT. Translation gives CASSQAFRGGNEKLFF.

The J gene is TRBJ2-7, the V gene TRBV30, with D hard to call. Gene TRBJ2-1 matches the end of the DNA better, so the J call may be wrong. Germline lookup yields CDR1 GTSNPN and CDR2 SVGIG (reference sequence). The CDR3 has 11 residues. CDR3: CAWNSIHEQFF. The CDR3 DNA is TGTGCCTGGAACAGCATCCATGAGCAGTTCTTC.

The V call is TRBV11-2, the J call TRBJ1-2; no definite D call. CDR1 is SGHAT, CDR2 FQNNGV, per germline. Trimming left V 5 bases short and J 4 bases short, with 14 bases between. This CDR3 contains 14 residues. CDR3 DNA sequence: TGTGCCAGCAGCCCAACCTCGGACGGCTATGGCTACACCTTC. It yields the protein CASSPTSDGYGYTF.

Only a few counts were recorded for this clone. V gene TRBV21-1 combines with J gene TRBJ2-7; the table names TRBD1, a call not compared with the DNA. TRBV21-1 is marked as a pseudogene. The CDR3 is 15 residues long. The CDR3 DNA reads as TGTGCCAGCAGCCACCGGACAGGGTGGGCCTACGAGCAGTACTTC. Its protein is CASSHRTGWAYEQYF.

The chain employs TRBV27 and TRBJ1-2, with 7 positions matching TRBD1. Trimming at V came to 5 bases and at J to 3 bases, leaving 9 bases not matched to a gene. The CDR3 sequence is 15 residues long. Germline V gene sequence: CDR1 MNHEY, CDR2 SMNVEV (reference sequence). This CDR3 is CASSTRGGGDYGYTF. In DNA, the CDR3 is TGTGCCAGCAGTACTCGTGGAGGGGGCGACTATGGCTACACCTTC.

This clone has a handful of counts. The genes are TRBV5-6 and TRBJ1-1, with D hard to call. This CDR3 contains 15 residues. In germline, CDR1 is SGHDT, CDR2 YYEEEE. Trimming left V 0 bases short and J 2 bases short, with 11 bases between. The CDR3 DNA reads TGTGCCAGCAGCTTGGTTCAGGCCGATAACACTGAAGCTTTCTTT. Residues: CASSLVQADNTEAFF.

There are a few counts of this clone. J is TRBJ2-7 and V is TRBV5-5; D perhaps matches TRBD1 (6 bases). Germline values: CDR1 SGHKS, CDR2 YYEKEE (reference sequence). This CDR3 comprises 14 residues. V was pared by 2 bases and J by 0 bases, with 9 bases between. CDR3: CASSFMTGSYEQYF. Here the CDR3 DNA reads TGTGCCAGCAGCTTCATGACAGGCTCCTACGAGCAGTACTTC.

Comments on this clone: One end of the junction is discordant with germline, which a read error may explain. The chain has TRBV7-9 and TRBJ2-1; 11 nucleotides agree with TRBD2. The CDR3 has 15 amino acids. The germline V gene has CDR1 SEHNR and CDR2 FQNEAQ (reference sequence). This CDR3 reads CASSLAGLADNEQFF. The CDR3 coding sequence is TGTGCCAGCAGCCTAGCGGGACTAGCGGACAATGAGCAGTTCTTC. The full variable domain, in which reference TRBV7-9 and TRBJ2-1 provide the parts outside the CDR3, is DTGVSQNPRHKITKRGQNVTFRCDPISEHNRLYWYRQTLGQGPEFLTYFQNEAQLEKSRLLSDRFSAERPKGSFSTLEIQRTEQGDSAMYLCASSLAGLADNEQFFGPGTRLTVL.

V usage is TRBV19 and J usage is TRBJ1-2; no clear D gene. There are 15 residues in the CDR3. The ends were cut back, 7 bases at V and 4 bases at J, with 19 bases in the middle. Germline lookup yields CDR1 LNHDA and CDR2 SQIVND (reference sequence). The CDR3 loop is CASNSRWTVSYGYTF. DNA of the CDR3: TGTGCCAGTAACTCCCGGTGGACCGTAAGCTATGGCTACACCTTC.

The CDR3 loop reads CASRPAGGRGQETQYF. For the CDR3, the DNA is TGCGCCAGCCGGCCAGCGGGGGGGCGAGGGCAAGAGACCCAGTACTTC. The rearrangement joins TRBV5-1 to TRBJ2-5; 10 bases fit TRBD2. V shed 7 bases, J shed 2 bases, and the junction held 11 bases outside the gene matches. This CDR3 has 16 residues. The V gene's germline CDR1 is SGHRS and CDR2 YFSETQ.

This clone came up once. V and J are TRBV6-1 and TRBJ2-2, with D maybe TRBD1 (6 bases). The CDR3 totals 15 residues. Per germline, CDR1 MNHNS and CDR2 SASEGT. Deletions cut 7 bases from V and 2 bases from J, with 14 bases between. CDR3: CASIRQGRNTGELFF. The CDR3 nucleotides read TGTGCCAGCATTCGGCAGGGGAGAAACACCGGGGAGCTGTTTTTT.

The chain recombines TRBV9 with TRBJ2-1; TRBD2 matches 15 bases. Trimming at V came to 4 bases and at J to 6 bases, leaving 11 bases not matched to a gene. This CDR3 contains 18 residues. Germline lookup yields CDR1 SGDLS and CDR2 YYNGEE. The CDR3 is CASSLGTSGGPWGNEQFF. Here the CDR3 DNA reads TGTGCCAGCAGCCTCGGGACTAGCGGGGGGCCCTGGGGCAATGAGCAGTTCTTC. Drawing the rest from reference TRBV9 and TRBJ2-1, the complete variable domain is DSGVTQTPKHLITATGQRVTLRCSPRSGDLSVYWYQQSLDQGLQFLIQYYNGEERAKGNILERFSAQQFPDLHSELNLSSLELGDSALYFCASSLGTSGGPWGNEQFFGPGTRLTVL.

The chain uses TRBV19 and TRBJ2-2; a possible D gene is TRBD1 (5 bases). The V and J ends lost 4 bases and 3 bases respectively, with 9 bases between them. The CDR3 is 14 amino acids. Per germline, CDR1 LNHDA and CDR2 SQIVND (reference sequence). The CDR3 DNA is TGTGCCAGTAGTAAAGTAGGGGACACCGGGGAGCTGTTTTTT. Protein: CASSKVGDTGELFF.

V usage is TRBV30 and J usage is TRBJ1-5; D unresolved. Trimming removed 3 bases at V and 4 bases at J, with 7 bases between. Germline values: CDR1 GTSNPN, CDR2 SVGIG (reference sequence). The CDR3 covers 12 residues. The CDR3, as DNA: TGTGCCTGGAGGGCAGGTAATCAGCCCCAGCATTTT. Encoded protein: CAWRAGNQPQHF.

This chain connects TRBV7-9 to TRBJ1-3; D is uncertain. The CDR3 extends over 14 amino acids. The V gene's germline CDR1 is SEHNR and CDR2 FQNEAQ (reference sequence). The germline V and J ends were trimmed by 5 bases and 4 bases, with 12 bases remaining between them. CDR3 loop: CASSPQLGGNTIYF. The CDR3 DNA is TGTGCCAGCAGCCCCCAATTAGGGGGAAACACCATATATTTT.

The CDR3, as DNA: TGTGCCAGCAGCGTCTCAATTTCAAAACCACTATTCACTGAAGCTTTCTTT. Its protein is CASSVSISKPLFTEAFF. The rearrangement links TRBV9 to TRBJ1-1; unclear D gene. Trimming left V 2 bases short and J 4 bases short, with 21 bases between. The germline CDR1 and CDR2 sequences are SGDLS and YYNGEE. The CDR3 covers 17 residues.

This chain connects TRBV18 to TRBJ2-2, with D possibly TRBD1 on 6 matching bases. Germline CDR1 and CDR2: KGHSH and LQKENI. Trimming took off 3 bases at V and 4 bases at J, with 15 bases between the two ends. The CDR3 covers 16 residues. CDR3 sequence reads: CASSPTAGAGTGELFF. In DNA, the CDR3 is TGTGCCAGCTCACCCACGGCAGGGGCGGGCACCGGGGAGCTGTTTTTT.